This TCR beta chain came from a study of control samples from healthy donors and cancer patients. Clones were read by immunoSEQ multiplex PCR, and TCRdb kept only the in-frame ones, dropping some. The data show 60,000 to 80,000 clones, roughly 90% seen once. This CDR3 is built from 13 residues. After removal of 5 bases from V and 8 bases from J, the junction contained 9 bases not matched to a gene. In germline, CDR1 is SGHRS, CDR2 YFSETQ. J is TRBJ1-2 and V is TRBV5-1; 7 positions agree with TRBD1. The origin of this receptor is a woman aged 45-60 years in good health. The sample was blood. In DNA, the CDR3 is TGCGCCAGCAGAGAAGGGACAGCCGGAGGCTACACCTTC. Translating it yields CASREGTAGGYTF.